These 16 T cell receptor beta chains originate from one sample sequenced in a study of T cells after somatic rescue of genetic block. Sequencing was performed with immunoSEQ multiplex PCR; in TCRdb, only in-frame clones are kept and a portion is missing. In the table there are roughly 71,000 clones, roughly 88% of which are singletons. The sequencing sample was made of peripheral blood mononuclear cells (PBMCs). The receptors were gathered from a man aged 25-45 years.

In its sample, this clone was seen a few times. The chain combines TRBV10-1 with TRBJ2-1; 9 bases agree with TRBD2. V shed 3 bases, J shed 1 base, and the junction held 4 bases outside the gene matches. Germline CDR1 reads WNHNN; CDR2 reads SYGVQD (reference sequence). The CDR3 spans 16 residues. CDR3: CASSDLAGRSYNEQFF. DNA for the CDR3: TGCGCCAGCAGTGACCTAGCGGGACGGTCCTACAATGAGCAGTTCTTC.

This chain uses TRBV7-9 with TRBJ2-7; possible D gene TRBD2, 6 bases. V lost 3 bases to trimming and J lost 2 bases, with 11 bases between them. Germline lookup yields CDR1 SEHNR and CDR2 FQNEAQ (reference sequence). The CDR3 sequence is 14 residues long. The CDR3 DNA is TGTGCCAGCAGCTTTGCCGGCGGGACCTACGAGCAGTACTTC. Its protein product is CASSFAGGTYEQYF.

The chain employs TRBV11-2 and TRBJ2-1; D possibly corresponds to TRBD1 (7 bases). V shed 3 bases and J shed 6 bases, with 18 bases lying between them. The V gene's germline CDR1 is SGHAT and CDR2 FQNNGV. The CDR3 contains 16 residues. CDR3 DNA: TGTGCCAGCAGCTTCATACTAGCCCCAGGGGGCAATGAGCAGTTCTTC. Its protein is CASSFILAPGGNEQFF.

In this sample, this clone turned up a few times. Here the CDR3 reads CASSPSGRNYNEQFF. CDR3 sequence (DNA): TGTGCCAGCAGCCCTAGCGGGAGGAATTACAATGAGCAGTTCTTC. V is TRBV9 and J is TRBJ2-1; 11 bases map to TRBD2. There are 15 residues in the CDR3. Germline V gene sequence: CDR1 SGDLS, CDR2 YYNGEE. V lost 4 bases to trimming and J lost 4 bases; unmatched junction nucleotides: 4.

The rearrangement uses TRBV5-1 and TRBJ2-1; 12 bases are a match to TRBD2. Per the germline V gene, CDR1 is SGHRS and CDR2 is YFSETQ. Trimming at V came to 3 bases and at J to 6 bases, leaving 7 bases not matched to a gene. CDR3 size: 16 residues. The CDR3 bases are TGCGCCAGCAGCTGGAGGACTAGCGGGATTGTCAATGAGCAGTTCTTC. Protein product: CASSWRTSGIVNEQFF.

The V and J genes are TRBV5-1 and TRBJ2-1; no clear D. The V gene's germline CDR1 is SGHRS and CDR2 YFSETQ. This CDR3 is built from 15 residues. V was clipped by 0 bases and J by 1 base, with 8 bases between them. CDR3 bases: TGCGCCAGCAGCTTGGGGCGGCAGTCCTACAATGAGCAGTTCTTC. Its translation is CASSLGRQSYNEQFF.

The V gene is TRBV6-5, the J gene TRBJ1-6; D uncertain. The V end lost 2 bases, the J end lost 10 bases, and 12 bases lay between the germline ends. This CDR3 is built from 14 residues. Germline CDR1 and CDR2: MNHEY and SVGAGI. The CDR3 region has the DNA TGTGCCAGCAGTTACGGGCAGTTAGGCTCACCCCTCCACTTT. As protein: CASSYGQLGSPLHF.

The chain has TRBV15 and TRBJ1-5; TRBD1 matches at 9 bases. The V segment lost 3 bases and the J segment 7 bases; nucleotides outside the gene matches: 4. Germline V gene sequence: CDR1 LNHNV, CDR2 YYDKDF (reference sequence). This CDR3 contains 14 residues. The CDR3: CATSSGTGRQPQHF. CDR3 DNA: TGTGCCACCAGCAGCGGGACAGGGCGGCAGCCCCAGCATTTT.

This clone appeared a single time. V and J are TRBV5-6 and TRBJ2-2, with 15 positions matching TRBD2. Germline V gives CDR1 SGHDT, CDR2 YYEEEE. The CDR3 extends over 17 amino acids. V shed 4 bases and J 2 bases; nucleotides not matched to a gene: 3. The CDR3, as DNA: TGTGCCAGCAGCCCGGGACTAGCGGGAGGCAACACCGGGGAGCTGTTTTTT. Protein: CASSPGLAGGNTGELFF.

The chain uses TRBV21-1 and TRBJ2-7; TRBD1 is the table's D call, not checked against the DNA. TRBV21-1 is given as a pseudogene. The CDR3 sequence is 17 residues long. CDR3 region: CASSKENIQGSSYEQYF. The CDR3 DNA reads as TGTGCCAGCAGCAAAGAAAATATTCAGGGAAGCTCCTACGAGCAGTACTTC.

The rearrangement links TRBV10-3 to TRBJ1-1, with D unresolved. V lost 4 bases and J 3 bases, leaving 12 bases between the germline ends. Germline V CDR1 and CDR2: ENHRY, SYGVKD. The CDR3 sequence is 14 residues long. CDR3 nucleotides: TGTGCCATCAGTGGCTACGAGAGGGACACTGAAGCTTTCTTT. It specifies CAISGYERDTEAFF.

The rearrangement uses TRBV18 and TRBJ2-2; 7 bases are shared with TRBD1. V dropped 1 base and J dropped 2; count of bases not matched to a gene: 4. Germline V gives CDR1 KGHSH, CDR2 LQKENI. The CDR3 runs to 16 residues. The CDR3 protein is CASSPRQGRNTGELFF. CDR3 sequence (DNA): TGTGCCAGCTCACCACGACAGGGTCGCAACACCGGGGAGCTGTTTTTT.

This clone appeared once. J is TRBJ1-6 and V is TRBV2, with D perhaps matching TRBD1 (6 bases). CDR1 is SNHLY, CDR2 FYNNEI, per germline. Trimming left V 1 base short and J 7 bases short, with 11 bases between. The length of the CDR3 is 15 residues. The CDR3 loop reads CASSEDRDRNSPLHF. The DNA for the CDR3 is TGTGCCAGCAGTGAAGACAGGGACCGAAATTCACCCCTCCACTTT.

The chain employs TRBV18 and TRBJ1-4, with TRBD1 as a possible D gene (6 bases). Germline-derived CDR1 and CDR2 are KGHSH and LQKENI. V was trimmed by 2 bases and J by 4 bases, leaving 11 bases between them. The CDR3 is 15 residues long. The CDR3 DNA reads TGTGCCAGCTCACCAGGGGCAGGGGTTAATGAAAAACTGTTTTTT. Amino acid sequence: CASSPGAGVNEKLFF.

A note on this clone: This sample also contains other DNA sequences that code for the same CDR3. CDR3 coding DNA: TGTGCCAGCCGAACAGGGGGTCAGCCCCAGCATTTT. This gives the protein CASRTGGQPQHF. The gene calls are TRBV6-5 and TRBJ1-5; 8 bases line up with TRBD1. CDR3 size: 12 residues. J lost 6 bases, V lost 8 bases, and 3 bases had no gene match. Germline assignment: CDR1 MNHEY and CDR2 SVGAGI.

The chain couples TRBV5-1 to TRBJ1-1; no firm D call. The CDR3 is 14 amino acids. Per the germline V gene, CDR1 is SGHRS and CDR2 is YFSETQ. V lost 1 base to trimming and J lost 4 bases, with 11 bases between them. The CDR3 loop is CASSLSGFGTEAFF. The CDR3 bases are TGCGCCAGCAGCTTGAGCGGGTTCGGCACTGAAGCTTTCTTT.